This TCR beta chain was found in a study of blood T cell repertoires in COVID-19. Study-wide context: The origin of the acute and convalescent COVID-19 samples was the United States, Italy and Spain. Sources were T cells, B-cell-depleted T cells, or PBMCs; the material itself was cDNA or gDNA.

V trimming: 4 bases; J trimming: 0 bases; junction bases outside the gene matches: 10. CDR3 length equals 18 residues. Germline loops: CDR1 LNHDA, CDR2 SQIVND (reference sequence). Patients in Seattle were enrolled during active infection, then followed longitudinally. Per the original data handling: Amplification of reference gene primers provided the estimated nucleated cell counts. The data were produced by immunoSEQ multiplex PCR, yet TCRdb's version contains in-frame clones alone and is incomplete. V, J and clone size derive from that table, while D and trimming were established from the DNA sequence. The data contain about 240,000 clones, roughly 80% of them singletons.

This chain connects TRBV19 to TRBJ1-3; 9 nucleotides line up with TRBD1. Sequenced: peripheral blood. This receptor was taken from a woman of 80 years or more with COVID-19, enrolled during active disease. CDR3 nucleotides: TGTGCCAGTAGTAGACAGGGGGATTATTCACACTCTGGAAACACCATATATTTT. Encoded protein: CASSRQGDYSHSGNTIYF.